The T cell receptor (beta chain) described here comes from a study of T cell responses to AZD1222 COVID-19 vaccine. Findings and limits, study-wide: An increase in Spike-specific TCR breadth and depth was observed after two AZD1222 doses. Nearly half of the spike-specific TCRs reportedly recognize variant regions that carry no mutations. Vaccine-associated CD4 TCRs spanned spike, dominant at 160-218 and 743-854.

This clone occurred once. Its cognate antigen is unknown. Repertoires were generated with immunoSEQ multiplex PCR, while TCRdb's copy carries only in-frame clones and drops some. Here the sample spans 85,000 to 130,000 clones, roughly 91% being singletons. The CDR3 spans 16 residues. The V gene lost 2 bases and the J gene lost 1 base, with 9 bases spanning the gap. Germline assignment: CDR1 KGHSH and CDR2 LQKENI. The sequence was obtained from an adult who received the AZD1222 COVID-19 vaccine. The J gene is TRBJ1-6, the V gene TRBV18; D might be TRBD1 (6 bases). Sequenced here: peripheral blood, sampled 28 days after the second AZD1222 dose. CDR3: CASSPSQGSYNSPLHF. CDR3 nucleotide sequence: TGTGCCAGCTCACCATCGCAGGGGTCCTATAATTCACCCCTCCACTTT. The full variable domain, with the rest looked up from reference TRBV18 and TRBJ1-6, is NAGVMQNPRHLVRRRGQEARLRCSPMKGHSHVYWYRQLPEEGLKFMVYLQKENIIDESGMPKERFSAEFPKEGPSILRIQQVVRGDSAAYFCASSPSQGSYNSPLHFGNGTRLTVT.